These 28 T cell receptor beta chains were sequenced from one sample in a study of spatial heterogeneity in lung cancer. TCRdb analysed the 5' RACE reads with MiXCR anew, one entry per CDR3 protein. The sample has some 110,000 distinct CDR3 sequences; 10% to 15% are singletons. As to time point: blood at routine non-recurrence follow-up after resection. Whole RNA came from tumor, nontumor lung or frozen PBMC and was sequenced without being sorted. The material sequenced was PBMCs, taken at follow-up. The receptors stem from a male donor with early-stage non-small cell lung cancer.

This clonotype was recorded a few times. The chain combines TRBV29-1 with TRBJ1-2, with 7 bases fitting TRBD1. This CDR3 comprises 11 residues. CDR1 is SQVTM, CDR2 ANQGSEA, per germline. Trimming took 6 bases from V and 6 from J; bases not matched to a gene: 4. The chain's CDR3 is CSVPTGDGYTF. CDR3 bases: TGCAGCGTCCCAACAGGGGATGGCTACACCTTC.

This clonotype was seen many times. The V and J genes are TRBV29-1 and TRBJ1-5; no clear D gene. Germline values: CDR1 SQVTM, CDR2 ANQGSEA. The V gene lost 4 bases and the J gene lost 0 bases, with 13 bases spanning the gap. The CDR3 runs to 15 residues. The CDR3 DNA sequence: TGCAGCGTTGCCCCGTCCCTAGATAGCAATCAGCCCCAGCATTTT. Its protein product is CSVAPSLDSNQPQHF.

In its sample, this clonotype was seen a few times. This chain uses TRBV11-2 with TRBJ2-2; weak D call: TRBD1 (5 bases). CDR3 length: 13 residues. V was clipped by 4 bases and J by 5 bases, with 8 bases between them. Germline assignment: CDR1 SGHAT and CDR2 FQNNGV. This CDR3 is CASSSQGTGELFF. CDR3 DNA sequence: TGTGCCAGCAGCTCCCAGGGAACCGGGGAGCTGTTTTTT.

The V gene is TRBV5-6, the J gene TRBJ2-7; D perhaps matches TRBD1 (5 bases). Germline V gene lookup returns CDR1 SGHDT and CDR2 YYEEEE. The CDR3 length is 14 residues. Trimming pared 5 bases from V and 4 bases from J, leaving 16 bases between. The CDR3 reads CASRLFSTAYEQYF. DNA of the CDR3: TGTGCCAGCAGACTCTTCTCGACAGCTTACGAGCAGTACTTC. The full variable domain, its missing parts supplied by reference TRBV5-6 and TRBJ2-7, is DAGVTQSPTHLIKTRGQQVTLRCSPKSGHDTVSWYQQALGQGPQFIFQYYEEEERQRGNFPDRFSGHQFPNYSSELNVNALLLGDSALYLCASRLFSTAYEQYFGPGTRLTVT.

This clonotype was seen ten or more times. The chain employs TRBV7-9 and TRBJ1-1; tentative D call: TRBD1 (6 bases). The CDR3 contains 14 residues. V was shortened by 0 bases and J by 3 bases, with 8 bases between the two germline ends. Germline assignment: CDR1 SEHNR and CDR2 FQNEAQ (reference sequence). CDR3 region: CASSLAQGYTEAFF. Here the CDR3 DNA reads TGTGCCAGCAGCTTAGCACAGGGATACACTGAAGCTTTCTTT.

This clonotype came up a few times. The DNA of the CDR3 is TGTGCCAGCAGCCCTGACAGGGGCGCAGTGAAACGGGAAAAACTGTTTTTT. Translated: CASSPDRGAVKREKLFF. The chain recombines TRBV7-3 with TRBJ1-4; TRBD1 aligns across 8 bases. J lost 8 bases, V lost 5 bases, and 16 bases had no gene match. CDR1 SGHTA and CDR2 FQGTGA come from the germline V gene. The CDR3 covers 17 residues. Drawing the rest from reference TRBV7-3 and TRBJ1-4, the complete variable domain is GAGVSQTPSNKVTEKGKYVELRCDPISGHTALYWYRQSLGQGPEFLIYFQGTGAADDSGLPNDRFFAVRPEGSVSTLKIQRTERGDSAVYLCASSPDRGAVKREKLFFGSGTQLSVL.

The chain uses TRBV5-1 and TRBJ1-2; 8 positions match TRBD1. V shed 4 bases and J 8 bases; nucleotides not matched to a gene: 13. The CDR3 has 15 residues. Germline V gene data show CDR1 as SGHRS and CDR2 as YFSETQ. This chain's CDR3 is CASSPNDRGRDGYTF. The CDR3 DNA reads as TGCGCCAGCAGCCCTAACGACAGGGGACGTGACGGCTACACCTTC.

This clonotype has more than one count but fewer than ten. The chain uses TRBV3-1 and TRBJ2-2; D may be TRBD1 (6 bases). Germline V lookup: CDR1 LGHDT, CDR2 YNNKEL (reference sequence). V was trimmed by 4 bases and J by 6 bases, leaving 9 bases between them. This CDR3 region has 13 residues. In DNA form, the CDR3 reads TGTGCCAGCAGCCTAAACAGGGCCGGGGAGCTGTTTTTT. Amino acid sequence: CASSLNRAGELFF.

The sample holds many counts of this clonotype. The V and J genes are TRBV4-1 and TRBJ1-2, with D perhaps matching TRBD1 (5 bases). The CDR3 is 15 residues long. V lost 1 base and J 5 bases, leaving 14 bases between the germline ends. Germline V gene sequence: CDR1 MGHRA, CDR2 YSYEKL. The CDR3, as DNA: TGCGCCAGCAGCCAAGGACCGGGACTGGGGTATGGCTACACCTTC. Protein product: CASSQGPGLGYGYTF.

This clonotype was detected only a few times. The chain has TRBV6-2 or TRBV6-3 and TRBJ1-1; 7 bases align to TRBD1. The germline V gene encodes CDR1 MNHEY and CDR2 SVGEGT. Trimming took 6 bases from V and 6 from J; bases not matched to a gene: 16. The CDR3 sequence is 16 residues long. The chain's CDR3 is CASSLPGQSKGAEAFF. CDR3 sequence (DNA): TGTGCCAGCAGCTTACCGGGACAGTCAAAAGGGGCTGAAGCTTTCTTT.

The rearrangement links TRBV6-6 to TRBJ1-6, with 7 bases that match TRBD1. There are 16 residues in the CDR3. CDR1 and CDR2 (germline): MNHNY, SVGAGI (reference sequence). The junction had 10 bases not matched to a gene; V was cut back by 3 bases and J by 8 bases. The DNA for the CDR3 is TGTGCCAGCAGTTATCTCCCCGGGACAGCATATTCACCCCTCCACTTT. It yields the protein CASSYLPGTAYSPLHF.

CDR3 residues: CASSQGTSGYTGELFF. CDR3 nucleotide sequence: TGTGCCAGCAGCCAAGGGACTAGCGGGTACACCGGGGAGCTGTTTTTT. This chain links TRBV14 with TRBJ2-2; 11 positions match TRBD2. CDR3 length equals 16 residues. Germline V CDR1 and CDR2: SGHDN, FVKESK. V gave up 1 base and J gave up 3 bases; unmatched junction bases: 1.

V gene TRBV18 combines with J gene TRBJ2-7; D might be TRBD1 or TRBD2, each matching 5 bases. Trimming shortened V by 6 bases and J by 3 bases, and 12 bases separated the two germline ends. The CDR3 runs to 13 residues. The V gene's germline CDR1 is KGHSH and CDR2 LQKENI. This CDR3 reads CASSPGTVYEQYF. The DNA for the CDR3 is TGTGCCAGCTCTCCCGGGACGGTCTACGAGCAGTACTTC.

This clonotype was recorded many times. The chain joins TRBV3-1 to TRBJ2-2; 13 nucleotides match TRBD2. V gave up 6 bases and J gave up 1 base; unmatched junction bases: 5. Germline loops: CDR1 LGHDT, CDR2 YNNKEL (reference sequence). The CDR3 is 17 residues long. The CDR3 is CASSAWTSGGNTGELFF. CDR3 nucleotide sequence: TGTGCCAGCAGTGCGTGGACTAGCGGGGGGAACACCGGGGAGCTGTTTTTT.

This clonotype has a handful of counts. The chain links TRBV14 to TRBJ2-3; possibly TRBD1 or TRBD2 for D (5 bases each). Trimming left V 0 bases short and J 7 bases short, with 17 bases between. The CDR3 covers 16 residues. The germline gives CDR1 SGHDN, CDR2 FVKESK. CDR3 sequence: CASSQDAGTSMHTQYF. In DNA form, the CDR3 reads TGTGCCAGCAGCCAAGACGCAGGGACGAGCATGCATACGCAGTATTTT. The complete variable domain, with remaining parts taken from reference TRBV14 and TRBJ2-3, reads EAGVTQFPSHSVIEKGQTVTLRCDPISGHDNLYWYRRVMGKEIKFLLHFVKESKQDESGMPNNRFLAERTGGTYSTLKVQPAELEDSGVYFCASSQDAGTSMHTQYFGPGTRLTVL.

The chain has TRBV6-5 and TRBJ2-1; 8 bases are a match to TRBD2. The CDR3 is 16 amino acids. V lost 7 bases, J lost 0 bases, and 8 bases stayed unmatched. Per germline, CDR1 MNHEY and CDR2 SVGAGI. CDR3 sequence (DNA): TGTGCCAGCAAAACTAGCGGACTGGCCTCCTACAATGAGCAGTTCTTC. Encoded protein: CASKTSGLASYNEQFF.

This clonotype was found a few times. This chain connects TRBV20-1 to TRBJ1-1; 10 bases are a match to TRBD1. The CDR3 has 14 residues. With V trimmed by 0 bases and J by 13 bases, 11 bases remained unmatched. The germline gives CDR1 DFQATT, CDR2 SNEGSKA (reference sequence). The CDR3 here is CSARDQGRGQGDFF. In nucleotides, the CDR3 is TGCAGTGCTAGAGATCAGGGGCGAGGACAGGGGGATTTCTTT.

This clonotype was recorded at least ten times. The CDR3 is CSAARTNYEQYF. DNA of the CDR3: TGCAGTGCCGCTAGGACCAACTACGAGCAGTACTTC. This rearrangement joins TRBV20-1 to TRBJ2-7; D is ambiguous. This CDR3 has 12 residues. Trimming cost V 6 bases and J 3 bases, with 12 bases left between them. The germline V gene has CDR1 DFQATT and CDR2 SNEGSKA (reference sequence).

This clonotype was detected only a few times. This rearrangement joins TRBV29-1 to TRBJ1-1; weak D call: TRBD1 (6 bases). The germline V gene has CDR1 SQVTM and CDR2 ANQGSEA. V was pared by 2 bases and J by 1 base, with 14 bases between. This CDR3 has 15 amino acids. CDR3 amino acids: CSVELPGHSNTEAFF. The DNA of the CDR3 is TGCAGCGTTGAATTACCGGGACATTCGAACACTGAAGCTTTCTTT. Looking up the rest from reference TRBV29-1 and TRBJ1-1 gives the full variable domain: SAVISQKPSRDICQRGTSLTIQCQVDSQVTMMFWYRQQPGQSLTLIATANQGSEATYESGFVIDKFPISRPNLTFSTLTVSNMSPEDSSIYLCSVELPGHSNTEAFFGQGTRLTVV.

There are many counts of this clonotype. The chain recombines TRBV2 with TRBJ2-5; 7 bases are shared with TRBD1. The CDR3 is 13 residues long. Per the germline V gene, CDR1 is SNHLY and CDR2 is FYNNEI. Trimming removed 8 bases from V and 6 bases from J; junction bases left unmatched: 9. CDR3 in DNA: TGTGCCAGCGAGACTCGGACAGGAAAGACCCAGTACTTC. Its protein is CASETRTGKTQYF.

Written as DNA, the CDR3 is TGCAGTACCCCCCACGGAGCGGGGGGCCGTAGTGAGCAGTTCTTC. Its translation is CSTPHGAGGRSEQFF. The chain combines TRBV20-1 with TRBJ2-1; TRBD2 matches 9 bases. Germline values: CDR1 DFQATT, CDR2 SNEGSKA (reference sequence). The CDR3 has 15 residues. Losses at the gene ends were 8 bases for V and 9 bases for J; bases not matched to a gene: 17.

This clonotype was seen ten or more times. The genes are TRBV6-5 and TRBJ2-7; D not certain. The CDR3 runs 14 residues. Trimming removed 4 bases at V and 2 bases at J, with 12 bases between. Germline lookup yields CDR1 MNHEY and CDR2 SVGAGI. The CDR3 sequence: CASSSGLNAYEQYF. CDR3 nucleotides: TGTGCCAGCAGTTCCGGGTTAAATGCCTACGAGCAGTACTTC.

This clonotype was seen more than once but under ten times. J is TRBJ2-3 and V is TRBV12-3 or TRBV12-4; 8 bases match TRBD2. V shed 4 bases and J 4 bases; nucleotides not matched to a gene: 7. This CDR3 has 15 amino acids. The CDR3 protein is CASSSGGGLSDTQYF. The CDR3 nucleotides are TGTGCCAGCAGTTCCGGCGGGGGGCTATCAGATACGCAGTATTTT.

The rearrangement links TRBV9 to TRBJ1-3; D is unresolved. Germline lookup yields CDR1 SGDLS and CDR2 YYNGEE. Deletions cut 2 bases from V and 0 bases from J, with 12 bases between. This CDR3 has 16 amino acids. The CDR3 DNA reads TGTGCCAGCAGCGTCTCCCAGCGGAGCTCTGGAAACACCATATATTTT. Residues: CASSVSQRSSGNTIYF.

The V and J genes are TRBV4-3 and TRBJ1-5; perhaps TRBD1 as D (6 bases). From germline, CDR1 is LGHNA and CDR2 YSLEER. This CDR3 is 15 amino acids long. Trimming pared 0 bases from V and 5 bases from J, leaving 11 bases between. The CDR3 DNA is TGCGCCAGCAGCCAAGACTCGGGACAATATCAGCCCCAGCATTTT. Protein product: CASSQDSGQYQPQHF.

This clonotype was picked up a small number of times. This chain joins TRBV30 and TRBJ1-2; weak D call: TRBD1 (6 bases). In germline, CDR1 is GTSNPN, CDR2 SVGIG (reference sequence). Trimming stripped 3 bases from V and 5 bases from J, with 13 bases between. The CDR3 runs 13 residues. The CDR3: CAWRSTGLYGYTF. In DNA, the CDR3 is TGTGCCTGGAGGTCAACAGGGCTTTATGGCTACACCTTC. Supplemented by reference TRBV30 and TRBJ1-2, the full variable domain reads SQTIHQWPATLVQPVGSPLSLECTVEGTSNPNLYWYRQAAGRGLQLLFYSVGIGQISSEVPQNLSASRPQDRQFILSSKKLLLSDSGFYLCAWRSTGLYGYTFGSGTRLTVV.

The gene calls are TRBV12-2 and TRBJ2-3; the table's D call of TRBD1 was not tested on the DNA. TRBV12-2 is tagged as a pseudogene. The CDR3 runs to 14 residues. CDR3 sequence (DNA): TGTGCAAGTCGCGAAGGGACAGTCACAGATACGCAGTATTTT. Protein product: CASREGTVTDTQYF.

This clonotype was seen a handful of times. This chain joins TRBV6-2 or TRBV6-3 and TRBJ1-5, with D unresolved. Trimming cost V 2 bases and J 5 bases, with 7 bases left between them. Germline-derived CDR1 and CDR2 are MNHEY and SVGEGT. This CDR3 is built from 13 residues. The CDR3 here is CASSYDDYQPQHF. The CDR3 DNA reads TGTGCCAGCAGTTACGATGATTATCAGCCCCAGCATTTT.